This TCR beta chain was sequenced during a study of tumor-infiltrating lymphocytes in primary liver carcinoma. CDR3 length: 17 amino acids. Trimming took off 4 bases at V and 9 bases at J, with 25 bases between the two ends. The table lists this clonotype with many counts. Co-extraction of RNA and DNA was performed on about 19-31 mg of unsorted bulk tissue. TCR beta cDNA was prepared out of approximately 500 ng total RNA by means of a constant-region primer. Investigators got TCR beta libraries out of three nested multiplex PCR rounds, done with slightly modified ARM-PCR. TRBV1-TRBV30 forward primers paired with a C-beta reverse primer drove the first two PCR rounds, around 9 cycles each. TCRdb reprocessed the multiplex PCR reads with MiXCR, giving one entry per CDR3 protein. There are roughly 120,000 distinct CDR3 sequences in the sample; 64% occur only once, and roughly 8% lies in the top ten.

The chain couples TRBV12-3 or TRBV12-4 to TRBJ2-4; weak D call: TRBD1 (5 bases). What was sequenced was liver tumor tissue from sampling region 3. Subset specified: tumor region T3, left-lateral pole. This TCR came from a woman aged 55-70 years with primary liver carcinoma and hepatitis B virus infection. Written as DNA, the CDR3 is TGTGCCAGCAGTTCTCCCGGGCAGGGTGGAAGGTTCGCCATTCAGTACTTC. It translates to CASSSPGQGGRFAIQYF.